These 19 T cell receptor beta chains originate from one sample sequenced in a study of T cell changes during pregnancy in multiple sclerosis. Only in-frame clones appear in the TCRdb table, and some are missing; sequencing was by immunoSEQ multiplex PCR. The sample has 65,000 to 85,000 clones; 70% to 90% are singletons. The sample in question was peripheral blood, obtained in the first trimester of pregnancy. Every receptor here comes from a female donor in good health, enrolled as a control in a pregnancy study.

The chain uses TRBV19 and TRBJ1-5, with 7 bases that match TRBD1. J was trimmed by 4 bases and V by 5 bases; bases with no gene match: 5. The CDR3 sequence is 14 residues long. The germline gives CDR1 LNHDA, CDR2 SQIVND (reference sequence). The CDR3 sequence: CASSHRDSNQPQHF. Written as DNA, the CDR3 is TGTGCCAGTAGTCACAGGGACAGTAATCAGCCCCAGCATTTT.

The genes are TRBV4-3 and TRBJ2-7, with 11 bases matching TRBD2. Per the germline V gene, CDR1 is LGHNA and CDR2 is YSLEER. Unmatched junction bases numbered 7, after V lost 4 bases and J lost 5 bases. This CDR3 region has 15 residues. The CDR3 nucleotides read TGCGCCAGCAGCCTTAGCGGGAGGGAAGAAGACGAGCAGTACTTC. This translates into CASSLSGREEDEQYF.

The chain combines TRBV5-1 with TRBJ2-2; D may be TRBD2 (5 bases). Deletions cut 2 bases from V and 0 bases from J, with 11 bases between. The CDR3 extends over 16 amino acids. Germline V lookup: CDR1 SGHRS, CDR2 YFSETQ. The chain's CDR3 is CASSFREFANTGELFF. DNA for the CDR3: TGCGCCAGCAGCTTTCGGGAATTCGCGAACACCGGGGAGCTGTTTTTT.

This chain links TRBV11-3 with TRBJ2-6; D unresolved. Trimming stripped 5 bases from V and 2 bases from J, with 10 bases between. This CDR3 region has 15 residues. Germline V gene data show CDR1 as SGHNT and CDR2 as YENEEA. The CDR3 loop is CASSPGGTGANVLTF. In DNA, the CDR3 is TGTGCCAGCAGCCCGGGTGGAACTGGGGCCAACGTCCTGACTTTC.

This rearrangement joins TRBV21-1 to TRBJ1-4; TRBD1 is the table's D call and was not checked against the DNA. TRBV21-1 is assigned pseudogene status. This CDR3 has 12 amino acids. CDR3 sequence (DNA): TGTGCCAGCATCGACAGGGGTGAAAAACTGTTTTTT. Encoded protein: CASIDRGEKLFF.

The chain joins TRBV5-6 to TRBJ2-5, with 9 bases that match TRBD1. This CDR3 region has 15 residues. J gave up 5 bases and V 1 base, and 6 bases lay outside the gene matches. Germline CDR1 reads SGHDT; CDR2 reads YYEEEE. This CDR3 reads CASSLSGTGRETQYF. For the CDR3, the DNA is TGTGCCAGCAGCTTGAGTGGGACAGGGAGGGAGACCCAGTACTTC.

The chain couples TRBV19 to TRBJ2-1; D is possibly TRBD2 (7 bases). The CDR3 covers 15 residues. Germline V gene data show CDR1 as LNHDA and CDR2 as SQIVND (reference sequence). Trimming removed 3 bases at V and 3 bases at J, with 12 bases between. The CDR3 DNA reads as TGTGCCAGTAGTATGGAGGGGGGGGGCTACAATGAGCAGTTCTTC. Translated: CASSMEGGGYNEQFF.

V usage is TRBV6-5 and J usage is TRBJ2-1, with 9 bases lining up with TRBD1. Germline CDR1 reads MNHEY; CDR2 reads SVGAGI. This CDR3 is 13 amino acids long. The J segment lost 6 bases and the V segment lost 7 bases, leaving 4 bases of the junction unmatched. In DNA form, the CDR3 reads TGTGCCAGCATAGGGACAGGGCGCAATGAGCAGTTCTTC. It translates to CASIGTGRNEQFF.

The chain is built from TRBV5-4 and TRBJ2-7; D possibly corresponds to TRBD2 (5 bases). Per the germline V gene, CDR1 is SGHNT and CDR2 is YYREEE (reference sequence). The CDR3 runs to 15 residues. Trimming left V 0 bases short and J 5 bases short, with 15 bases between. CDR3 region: CASSLVDFGGDEQYF. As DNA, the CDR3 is TGTGCCAGCAGCTTGGTGGACTTCGGTGGGGACGAGCAGTACTTC.

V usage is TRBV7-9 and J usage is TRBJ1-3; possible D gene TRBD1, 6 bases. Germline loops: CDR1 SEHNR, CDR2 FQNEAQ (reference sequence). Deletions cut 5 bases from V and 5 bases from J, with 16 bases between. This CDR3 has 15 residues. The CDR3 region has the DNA TGTGCCAGCAGCCCTCCGGGGGGGGCTCGAAACACCATATATTTT. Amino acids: CASSPPGGARNTIYF.

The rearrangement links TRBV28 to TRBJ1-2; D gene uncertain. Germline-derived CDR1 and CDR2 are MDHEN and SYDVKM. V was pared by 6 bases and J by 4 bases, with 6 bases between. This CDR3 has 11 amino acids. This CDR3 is CASSSFYGYTF. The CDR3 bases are TGTGCCAGCAGCTCGTTCTATGGCTACACCTTC.

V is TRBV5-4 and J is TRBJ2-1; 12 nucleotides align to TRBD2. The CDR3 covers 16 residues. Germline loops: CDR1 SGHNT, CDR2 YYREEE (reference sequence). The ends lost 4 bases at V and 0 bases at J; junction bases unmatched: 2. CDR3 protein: CASSPTSGSSYNEQFF. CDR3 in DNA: TGTGCCAGCAGCCCGACTAGCGGGAGCTCCTACAATGAGCAGTTCTTC.

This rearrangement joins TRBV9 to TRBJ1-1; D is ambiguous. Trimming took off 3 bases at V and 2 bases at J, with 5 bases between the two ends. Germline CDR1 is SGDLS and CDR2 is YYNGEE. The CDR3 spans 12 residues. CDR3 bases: TGTGCCAGCAGCGGCACAAACACTGAAGCTTTCTTT. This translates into CASSGTNTEAFF. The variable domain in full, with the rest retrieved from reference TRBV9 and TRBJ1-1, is DSGVTQTPKHLITATGQRVTLRCSPRSGDLSVYWYQQSLDQGLQFLIQYYNGEERAKGNILERFSAQQFPDLHSELNLSSLELGDSALYFCASSGTNTEAFFGQGTRLTVV.

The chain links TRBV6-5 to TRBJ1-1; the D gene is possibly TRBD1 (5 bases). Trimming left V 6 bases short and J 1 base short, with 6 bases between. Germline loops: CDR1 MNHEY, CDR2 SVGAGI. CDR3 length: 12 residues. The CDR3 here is CASRTGNTEAFF. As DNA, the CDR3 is TGTGCCAGCAGAACAGGGAACACTGAAGCTTTCTTT.

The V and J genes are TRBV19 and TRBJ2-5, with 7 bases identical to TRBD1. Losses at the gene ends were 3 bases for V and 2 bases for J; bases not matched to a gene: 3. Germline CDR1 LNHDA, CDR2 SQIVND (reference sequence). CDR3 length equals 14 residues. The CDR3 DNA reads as TGTGCCAGTAGTATCCGCAGGGGGCAAGAGACCCAGTACTTC. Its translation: CASSIRRGQETQYF.

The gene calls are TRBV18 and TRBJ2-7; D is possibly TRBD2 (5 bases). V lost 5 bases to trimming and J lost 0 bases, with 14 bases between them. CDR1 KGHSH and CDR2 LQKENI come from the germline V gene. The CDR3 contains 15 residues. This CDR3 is CASSSRTGSSYEQYF. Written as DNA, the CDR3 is TGTGCCAGCTCATCAAGGACGGGAAGCTCCTACGAGCAGTACTTC.

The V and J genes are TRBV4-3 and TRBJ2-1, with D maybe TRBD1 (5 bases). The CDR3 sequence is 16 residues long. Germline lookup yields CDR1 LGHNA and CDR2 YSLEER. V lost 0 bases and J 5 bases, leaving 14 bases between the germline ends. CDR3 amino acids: CASSQDPRVKNNEQFF. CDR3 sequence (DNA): TGCGCCAGCAGCCAAGATCCCAGGGTAAAGAACAATGAGCAGTTCTTC.

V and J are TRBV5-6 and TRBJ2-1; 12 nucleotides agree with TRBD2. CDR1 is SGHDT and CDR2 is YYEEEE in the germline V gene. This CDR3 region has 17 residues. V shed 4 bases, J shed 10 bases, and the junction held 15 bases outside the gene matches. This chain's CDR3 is CASSPILAGGPKGEQFF. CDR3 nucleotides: TGTGCCAGCAGCCCTATTCTAGCGGGAGGGCCAAAAGGGGAGCAGTTCTTC.

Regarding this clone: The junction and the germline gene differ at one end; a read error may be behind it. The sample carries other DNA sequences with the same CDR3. CDR3 protein: CASTYRDTEAFF. DNA of the CDR3: TGTGCCAGCACTTACAGGGACACCGAAGCTTTCTTT. The chain carries TRBV6-1 and TRBJ1-1; weak D call: TRBD1 (6 bases). CDR1 and CDR2 (germline): MNHNS, SASEGT. The CDR3 contains 12 residues.